This TCR beta chain was observed in a study of T cell changes during pregnancy in multiple sclerosis. The data were produced by immunoSEQ multiplex PCR, yet TCRdb's version contains in-frame clones alone and is incomplete. The sample contains about 25,000 clones, approximately 86% of which appear only once. This CDR3 has 13 amino acids. CDR1 is SGHDN and CDR2 is FVKESK in the germline V gene. The ends were cut back, 3 bases at V and 7 bases at J, with 10 bases in the middle. Sample: CD8+ T cells from peripheral blood mononuclear cells, taken in the first trimester of pregnancy. This clonotype originated in a female donor in good health, enrolled as a control in a pregnancy study. The gene calls are TRBV14 and TRBJ2-1; a weak D match, TRBD1 (5 bases). CDR3 in DNA: TGTGCCAGCAGCCACTTGGGGCAGAATGAGCAGTTCTTC. Translated: CASSHLGQNEQFF.